This is a list of T cell receptor beta chains from one sample in a study of T cells in Graves' hyperthyroidism and ophthalmopathy. TCRdb called the multiplex PCR reads again in MiXCR, with one record for every CDR3 protein. The sample shows approximately 530,000 distinct CDR3 sequences, roughly 17% of them seen only once. Source material: blood. The receptors were gathered from a woman younger than 30 with Graves' hyperthyroidism. Both conserved end residues are part of each CDR3. Each record gives: CDR3 DNA, CDR3 protein, D gene, clone size, V gene, J gene. A D gene is named only where the DNA matches it firmly. Rows give clone size only sometimes, using once, few, many, or a class for an expanded clone.

DNA: TGCGCCAGCAGCTTGAGCAGGACTAGCGGGATTGGGTACGAGCAGTACTTC
CDR3: CASSLSRTSGIGYEQYF
D: TRBD2
size: NA
V: TRBV5-1
J: TRBJ2-7

DNA: TGTGCCAGCAGTGAAGCCGAATACAATGAGCAGTTCTTC
CDR3: CASSEAEYNEQFF
D: NA
size: many
V: TRBV2
J: TRBJ2-1

DNA: TGTGCCAGTCAGACAGGAGGTTATAACTATGGCTACACCTTC
CDR3: CASQTGGYNYGYTF
D: NA
size: many
V: TRBV2
J: TRBJ1-2

DNA: TGTGCCAGCAGCTTAAGGCGGGGGGTGAGGAATACGCAGTATTTT
CDR3: CASSLRRGVRNTQYF
D: TRBD2
size: NA
V: TRBV7-2
J: TRBJ2-3

DNA: TGTGCCAGCAGTTACTCGGAGGGGGCGCATGGCTACACCTTC
CDR3: CASSYSEGAHGYTF
D: TRBD1
size: many
V: TRBV6-5
J: TRBJ1-2

DNA: TGTGCCAGCAGTGACAGGGGGCAAAACATTCAGTACTTC
CDR3: CASSDRGQNIQYF
D: TRBD1
size: NA
V: TRBV6-1
J: TRBJ2-4

DNA: TGTGCCAGCAGCTCCGAGGTGGAAGATACGCAGTATTTT
CDR3: CASSSEVEDTQYF
D: NA
size: many
V: TRBV12-3/TRBV12-4
J: TRBJ2-3

DNA: TGTGCCAGCAGGGTATCACAAGAGACCCAGTACTTC
CDR3: CASRVSQETQYF
D: NA
size: many
V: TRBV12-3/TRBV12-4
J: TRBJ2-5

DNA: TGTGCCAGCTCACCACCCCTGGGGACGGCGACCAAAAACATTCAGTACTTC
CDR3: CASSPPLGTATKNIQYF
D: NA
size: NA
V: TRBV18
J: TRBJ2-4

DNA: TGTGCCAGCAGCCGACTAGCGGGAGGGGCCCAAGAGACCCAGTACTTC
CDR3: CASSRLAGGAQETQYF
D: TRBD2
size: many
V: TRBV3-1
J: TRBJ2-5

DNA: TGCAGTGCTAGAGCCCATAGCAATCAGCCCCAGCATTTT
CDR3: CSARAHSNQPQHF
D: NA
size: NA
V: TRBV20-1
J: TRBJ1-5

DNA: TGTGCCAGCAGTGATGACTCTTGGGATACGCAGTATTTT
CDR3: CASSDDSWDTQYF
D: NA
size: few
V: TRBV2
J: TRBJ2-3

DNA: TGTGCCACCAGCGGAGAGAGGGGACGGCCAAATGAGCAGTTCTTC
CDR3: CATSGERGRPNEQFF
D: NA
size: many
V: TRBV15
J: TRBJ2-1

DNA: TGCGCCAGCAGCCAAGTGGACCGGTCGGGGGCAGATACGCAGTATTTT
CDR3: CASSQVDRSGADTQYF
D: NA
size: few
V: TRBV4-1
J: TRBJ2-3

DNA: TGTGCCAGCAGTCGCGGACAGACCTTCTATGGCTACACCTTC
CDR3: CASSRGQTFYGYTF
D: NA
size: many
V: TRBV12-3/TRBV12-4
J: TRBJ1-2

DNA: TGCGCCAGCAGCTTGGGACTAGCGGGAGGGTGGGTCTACAATGAGCAGTTCTTC
CDR3: CASSLGLAGGWVYNEQFF
D: TRBD2
size: few
V: TRBV5-1
J: TRBJ2-1

DNA: TGTGCCAGCAGTCGCCCGGGGCAGGAAGCTAACTATGGCTACACCTTC
CDR3: CASSRPGQEANYGYTF
D: NA
size: NA
V: TRBV28
J: TRBJ1-2

DNA: TGCGCCAGCACCATTGCTCCACCCGGGGAGCTGTTTTTT
CDR3: CASTIAPPGELFF
D: NA
size: NA
V: TRBV5-1
J: TRBJ2-2

DNA: TGTGCCAGCAGCTTCGGACAGGGTGAGACCCAGTACTTC
CDR3: CASSFGQGETQYF
D: TRBD1
size: many
V: TRBV11-2
J: TRBJ2-5

DNA: TGTGCCAGCAGCTCCCAAGAAGCGGGGGTTCGAGATACGCAGTATTTT
CDR3: CASSSQEAGVRDTQYF
D: TRBD2
size: NA
V: TRBV7-6
J: TRBJ2-3

DNA: TGTGCCAGTAGTATAGCTTGGGGACAGCCCCAGCATTTT
CDR3: CASSIAWGQPQHF
D: NA
size: NA
V: TRBV19
J: TRBJ1-5

DNA: TGCAGCCGCCCGGGCGGGAGGTCAGATACGCAGTATTTT
CDR3: CSRPGGRSDTQYF
D: TRBD2
size: many
V: TRBV20-1
J: TRBJ2-3

DNA: TGCGCCAGCAGCCAAGACGTGGCAAACTCCTACGAGCAGTACTTC
CDR3: CASSQDVANSYEQYF
D: NA
size: NA
V: TRBV4-1
J: TRBJ2-7

DNA: TGTGCCAGCAGCTTTACCGGGACAGGGTTAGGAACTTTCTTT
CDR3: CASSFTGTGLGTFF
D: TRBD1
size: many
V: TRBV11-3
J: TRBJ1-1

DNA: TGTGCCAGCAGCCCGGCTGGAGTAGTCGGGGAGACCCAGTACTTC
CDR3: CASSPAGVVGETQYF
D: NA
size: few
V: TRBV5-6
J: TRBJ2-5

DNA: TGCGCCAGCAGCCTCCGGGCTAGCGGAGACAATGAGCAGTTCTTC
CDR3: CASSLRASGDNEQFF
D: TRBD2
size: few
V: TRBV5-1
J: TRBJ2-1

DNA: TGTGCCAGCAGCTTTACCGCAGGGGAGGACAATGAGCAGTTCTTC
CDR3: CASSFTAGEDNEQFF
D: NA
size: few
V: TRBV5-6
J: TRBJ2-1

DNA: TGTGCCAGCTCACCACCGGCGGGGGCAAGGAACATTCAGTACTTC
CDR3: CASSPPAGARNIQYF
D: NA
size: NA
V: TRBV18
J: TRBJ2-4

DNA: TGTGCCAGCAGCACTATACCAGGGAGAGGCTACACCTTC
CDR3: CASSTIPGRGYTF
D: NA
size: NA
V: TRBV9
J: TRBJ1-2

DNA: TGTGCCAGCAGCGGGAGAAGACTCTACGAGCAGTACTTC
CDR3: CASSGRRLYEQYF
D: NA
size: few
V: TRBV2
J: TRBJ2-7

DNA: TGTGCCAGCAAAGTCGGCGGGACTAAGGAACAGACCCAGTACTTC
CDR3: CASKVGGTKEQTQYF
D: TRBD2
size: NA
V: TRBV13
J: TRBJ2-5

DNA: TGCGCCAGCAGCTCAGTGGGGGAAAAACTGTTTTTT
CDR3: CASSSVGEKLFF
D: NA
size: many
V: TRBV5-1
J: TRBJ1-4

DNA: TGTGCCAGCACCCGGACAAGACTCCCCAATGAGCAGTTCTTC
CDR3: CASTRTRLPNEQFF
D: NA
size: many
V: TRBV28
J: TRBJ2-1

DNA: TGTGCCTGGAGACTAGCGGGTACCACAGATACGCAGTATTTT
CDR3: CAWRLAGTTDTQYF
D: TRBD2
size: NA
V: TRBV30
J: TRBJ2-3

DNA: TGTGCCAGCAGCCCCGCGTTAGGCGGGGAGCTGTTTTTT
CDR3: CASSPALGGELFF
D: NA
size: NA
V: TRBV7-3
J: TRBJ2-2

DNA: TGCGCCAGCAGCCCAAGGCAACCGGACATAGCCAAAAACATTCAGTACTTC
CDR3: CASSPRQPDIAKNIQYF
D: NA
size: few
V: TRBV5-1
J: TRBJ2-4

DNA: TGTGCCAGCAACCGGACTAGCGGGGCTAACACCGGGGAGCTGTTTTTT
CDR3: CASNRTSGANTGELFF
D: TRBD2
size: NA
V: TRBV7-2
J: TRBJ2-2

DNA: TGCGCCAGCAGAAACGACAACCCGAACACCGGGGAGCTGTTTTTT
CDR3: CASRNDNPNTGELFF
D: NA
size: NA
V: TRBV10-2
J: TRBJ2-2

DNA: TGTGCCAGCAGCCAAACAGGGCCTAGCGGGATCCTCACAGATACGCAGTATTTT
CDR3: CASSQTGPSGILTDTQYF
D: TRBD2
size: NA
V: TRBV4-2
J: TRBJ2-3

DNA: TGTGCCAGCAGTGAACCCGCCAGGGGGGAGACCCAGTACTTC
CDR3: CASSEPARGETQYF
D: TRBD1
size: many
V: TRBV2
J: TRBJ2-5

DNA: TGCGCCAGCAGCCAACACGGGACGGGGACCTACGAGCAGTACTTC
CDR3: CASSQHGTGTYEQYF
D: NA
size: few
V: TRBV4-3
J: TRBJ2-7

DNA: TGCGCCAGCAGCTTTTCATCTCGCGGGAGGACGGGTACGCAGTATTTT
CDR3: CASSFSSRGRTGTQYF
D: TRBD2
size: NA
V: TRBV7-9
J: TRBJ2-3

DNA: TGTGCCAGCAGCCAAGAACCGGGGGGACCAACAGATACGCAGTATTTT
CDR3: CASSQEPGGPTDTQYF
D: TRBD2
size: few
V: TRBV3-1
J: TRBJ2-3

DNA: TGCAGTGCCTCTCCTCCCGGGGCCCTGGCCTTCTATGGCTACACCTTC
CDR3: CSASPPGALAFYGYTF
D: NA
size: many
V: TRBV20-1
J: TRBJ1-2

DNA: TGCAGCGTTGAAGAATTAGGGAACTATGGCTACACCTTC
CDR3: CSVEELGNYGYTF
D: NA
size: few
V: TRBV29-1
J: TRBJ1-2